This T cell receptor beta chain is drawn from a study of blood T cells in healthy people across ages. Germline CDR1 reads SSHAT; CDR2 reads FNYEAQ (reference sequence). CDR3 length: 15 residues. This clonotype was seen a handful of times. A sample-barcoded 5' primer and a J-beta primer mix were used in a second PCR of roughly 7 to 11 cycles. TCRdb itself ran the 5' RACE reads through MiXCR, one entry per CDR3 protein. The repertoire has about 760,000 distinct CDR3 sequences, more than 20% of them found once; the top ten carry more than 7.5%. The same specimen was also included in a second study, on T cells of mothers and their children. From that report: Overlap measured in related mother-child pairs was slightly, non-significantly higher than in unrelated pairs. Persisting microchimeric T cell clones went undetected.

The chain links TRBV7-7 to TRBJ2-1, with a weak D call TRBD1 (6 bases). Sequencing used blood. This TCR was sampled from a boy aged 5-17 years in good health. The CDR3 DNA reads as TGTGCTAGTAGCCCCTCAGGGGCCTCCTACAATGAGCAGTTCTTC. Protein product: CASSPSGASYNEQFF.